This T cell receptor (beta chain) was captured by sequencing in a study of cytomegalovirus exposure and HLA in healthy donors. Overall study: There were 75 million to 95 million unique TCRs (from HLA-typed donors) in an early data release.

Primers for the PCR totalled 60 Vbeta and 13 Jbeta. This table comes from immunoSEQ multiplex PCR, and its TCRdb copy is limited to in-frame clones, with some not included. The data show approximately 72,000 clones, roughly four fifths seen once. The sample was PBMCs. The clonotype comes from a man between 18 and 35 years old in good health and CMV-seronegative.

The CDR3 reads CASRKGQTSYEQYF. The CDR3 nucleotides are TGCGCCAGCAGGAAGGGACAGACTTCCTACGAGCAGTACTTC. The chain employs TRBV5-1 and TRBJ2-7, with TRBD1 matching 7 bases. V gave up 5 bases and J gave up 1 base; unmatched junction bases: 6. CDR3 size: 14 residues. Germline V lookup: CDR1 SGHRS, CDR2 YFSETQ.